A single sample is the source of the 5 T cell receptor beta chains below, sequenced in a study of identical twins. TCRdb re-analysed the 5' RACE reads in MiXCR, keeping a single row per CDR3 protein. The table includes 750,000 to 950,000 distinct CDR3 sequences, around an eighth detected once. This sample also appeared in a second study, on yellow fever vaccine responses in identical twins.

The specimen was PBMCs. These receptors all stem from a young woman in good health.

V and J are TRBV4-1 and TRBJ2-5, with TRBD2 matching 8 bases. The CDR3 extends over 17 amino acids. The ends lost 1 base at V and 4 bases at J; junction bases unmatched: 11. Germline assignment: CDR1 MGHRA and CDR2 YSYEKL. As DNA, the CDR3 is TGCGCCAGCAGCCAAGGCAAAGGCCTAGCGGGTACAGAGACCCAGTACTTC. Translating gives CASSQGKGLAGTETQYF.

In this sample, this clonotype turned up a few times. The V gene is TRBV27, the J gene TRBJ2-7; D might be TRBD1 (6 bases). CDR1 and CDR2 from the germline V gene are MNHEY and SMNVEV (reference sequence). The germline V and J ends were trimmed by 7 bases and 4 bases, with 17 bases remaining between them. This CDR3 has 14 amino acids. Here the CDR3 reads CASNIGQGSYEQYV. CDR3 sequence (DNA): TGTGCCAGCAACATTGGGCAGGGGAGTTACGAGCAGTACGTC.

This clonotype was counted between two and nine times. The chain recombines TRBV20-1 with TRBJ2-5, with 10 bases that match TRBD2. The CDR3 is 16 amino acids. After removal of 1 base from V and 2 bases from J, the junction contained 7 bases not matched to a gene. Germline V lookup: CDR1 DFQATT, CDR2 SNEGSKA (reference sequence). CDR3 nucleotide sequence: TGCAGTGCTAGAGGCGGAGCGGGAGGGATACAAGAGACCCAGTACTTC. The encoded protein is CSARGGAGGIQETQYF.

The chain couples TRBV12-3 or TRBV12-4 to TRBJ2-5; 9 positions match TRBD2. The CDR3 totals 11 residues. J lost 14 bases, V lost 3 bases, and 4 bases had no gene match. CDR3 DNA: TGTGCCAGCAGTTTTGGCGGGAGGGGATACTTC. Amino acids: CASSFGGRGYF.

This clonotype occurred a few times. V and J are TRBV12-3 or TRBV12-4 and TRBJ2-5; 7 nucleotides align to TRBD1. The CDR3 consists of 13 residues. Trimming took 6 bases from V and 5 from J; bases not matched to a gene: 6. CDR3 in amino acids: CASSTGVAETQYF. CDR3 in DNA: TGTGCCAGCAGCACAGGGGTTGCGGAGACCCAGTACTTC.